What follows are 18 T cell receptor beta chains derived from one specimen sequenced in a study of immune aging and cytomegalovirus after organ transplant. Which antigens these TCRs recognize remains unknown. A microwell BD Rhapsody targeted mRNA and AbSeq workflow captured the cells and built the libraries. A single record per CDR3 protein comes from TCRdb applying MiXCR to the single-cell sequencing reads. The table lists 20,000 to 25,000 distinct CDR3 sequences, approximately 34% of them singletons, with less than 30% in the top ten. As for time point: five sample-tagged time points from pre-transplant (day -1) to day 368 post-transplant, pooled. Sequenced here: CMV peptide-activated CD4+ and CD8+ T cells sorted from blood, sampled at five time points, pooled. Subset denoted: sorted CD8+CD137+ and CD4+CD154+ T cells after 11 to 13 h CMV IE-1 peptide stimulation. The receptor set was obtained from a female donor who had a heart transplant and CMV viremia.

This clonotype was counted at least ten times. The V call is TRBV7-2, the J call TRBJ2-1; no clear D. This CDR3 region has 14 residues. Trimming removed 4 bases at V and 9 bases at J, with 16 bases between. The V gene's germline CDR1 is SGHTA and CDR2 FQGNSA. CDR3 sequence: CASSYALGKSEQFF. The CDR3 bases are TGTGCCAGCAGCTACGCCTTGGGGAAAAGTGAGCAGTTCTTC.

As for this clonotype: One junction end disagrees with the germline gene, perhaps due to a read error. The chain is built from TRBV6-6 and TRBJ2-1; D remains unclear. In germline, CDR1 is MNHNY, CDR2 SVGAGI (reference sequence). This CDR3 comprises 15 residues. The chain's CDR3 is CASSSQDQVYNEQFF. Here the CDR3 DNA reads TGTGCCAGCAGTTCGCAAGACCAGGTGTACAATGAGCAGTTCTTT.

This clonotype was seen only a few times. This likely comes from a read error, as the CDR3 has no conserved phenylalanine or tryptophan at its end. J is TRBJ2-5 and V is TRBV4-2; 8 bases are a match to TRBD2. V gave up 4 bases and J gave up 5 bases; unmatched junction bases: 9. CDR3 size: 15 residues. Germline V gives CDR1 LGHNA, CDR2 YNFKEQ. In DNA, the CDR3 is TGTGCCAGCAGCCCTAACCGAGCGGGGGTTGAGACCCAGTACTCC. This sequence encodes CASSPNRAGVETQYS.

This clonotype was seen repeatedly, ten times or more. The chain couples TRBV30 to TRBJ1-1; D perhaps matches TRBD1 (5 bases). Between the trimmed V and J ends, which lost 1 base and 1 base, there was a span of 7 bases. Germline V gives CDR1 GTSNPN, CDR2 SVGIG (reference sequence). CDR3 length: 13 residues. CDR3 coding DNA: TGTGCCTGGAGTGGGCAGGGGAACACTGAAGCTTTCTTT. It codes for CAWSGQGNTEAFF.

The chain employs TRBV23-1 and TRBJ2-1; D perhaps matches TRBD2 (6 bases). TRBV23-1 is placed among ORFs of uncertain function. The CDR3 sequence is 16 residues long. V was clipped by 6 bases and J by 8 bases, with 23 bases between them. CDR3 amino acids: CASSLPGKTSLHEQFF. The CDR3, as DNA: TGCGCCAGCAGCCTCCCCGGGAAAACTAGCCTCCATGAGCAGTTCTTC.

In its sample, this clonotype was seen many times. A single base separates this from a much larger clone, so it may be a read error. The J gene is TRBJ2-1, the V gene TRBV11-2, with a weak D call TRBD2 (6 bases). The CDR3 loop spans 14 amino acids. The germline V gene has CDR1 SGHAT and CDR2 FQNNGV. Trimming took 1 base from V and 8 from J, leaving 12 bases between them. For the CDR3, the DNA is TGTGCCAGCAGCTTAGCGGGGCCGGGAGATGAGCAGTTCTTC. As protein: CASSLAGPGDEQFF.

The chain links TRBV12-3 or TRBV12-4 to TRBJ2-2, with TRBD2 matching 8 bases. V trimming: 3 bases; J trimming: 4 bases; junction bases outside the gene matches: 22. This CDR3 is built from 21 residues. The CDR3 here is CASSFPIGRTGGVSTTGELFF. CDR3 DNA sequence: TGTGCCAGCAGTTTCCCCATAGGACGTACGGGGGGGGTCTCCACCACCGGGGAGCTGTTTTTT.

The V call is TRBV20-1, the J call TRBJ2-1; TRBD2 matches 9 bases. The junction had 12 bases not matched to a gene; V was cut back by 0 bases and J by 6 bases. The CDR3 is 17 residues long. CDR1 and CDR2 from the germline V gene are DFQATT and SNEGSKA (reference sequence). Written as DNA, the CDR3 is TGCAGTGCTAGAGATCTTTGGCGGGAGGGCCAATCCAATGAGCAGTTCTTC. This encodes CSARDLWREGQSNEQFF.

This clonotype has a count of ten or more. J is TRBJ2-5 and V is TRBV6-6; tentatively, D is TRBD2 (5 bases). The CDR3 totals 12 residues. CDR1 MNHNY and CDR2 SVGAGI come from the germline V gene (reference sequence). The V end lost 6 bases, the J end lost 7 bases, and 12 bases lay between the germline ends. CDR3 coding DNA: TGTGCCAGCAGCGGGGAAGAAGGGACCCAGTACTTC. Protein product: CASSGEEGTQYF.

This clonotype has a single count. The junction and the germline gene differ at one end; a read error may be behind it. This sequence joins TRBV12-3 or TRBV12-4 and TRBJ2-1; 9 nucleotides align to TRBD2. This CDR3 is built from 14 residues. The CDR3 region is CARSSSAGGNEQFF. CDR3 coding DNA: TGTGCCCGCAGCTCGTCGGCGGGAGGGAATGAGCAGTTCTTC.

This chain uses TRBV11-2 with TRBJ2-6, with 8 bases lining up with TRBD2. The CDR3 sequence is 18 residues long. Per the germline V gene, CDR1 is SGHAT and CDR2 is FQNNGV. The ends lost 0 bases at V and 1 base at J; junction bases unmatched: 5. CDR3 nucleotide sequence: TGTGCCAGCAGCTTAGAATTGAGCGGGAGTTCTGGGGCCAACGTCCTGACTTTC. Protein sequence: CASSLELSGSSGANVLTF.

This rearrangement joins TRBV29-1 to TRBJ2-3; D possibly corresponds to TRBD1 (5 bases). This CDR3 has 14 residues. Germline CDR1 is SQVTM and CDR2 is ANQGSEA. The V end was cut by 4 bases, the J end by 2 bases, with 13 bases between. The CDR3 DNA is TGCAGCGTTGGACCCCGACAGTCCACAGATACGCAGTATTTT. Translating gives CSVGPRQSTDTQYF.

Worth noting for this clonotype: The CDR3 does not end in the conserved phenylalanine or tryptophan, so this is likely a read error. The genes are TRBV19 and TRBJ1-1; D not certain. The V end lost 4 bases, the J end lost 5 bases, and 11 bases lay between the germline ends. The CDR3 runs to 13 residues. Germline CDR1 reads LNHDA; CDR2 reads SQIVND (reference sequence). The CDR3 here is CASSTLGATEAFI. The DNA for the CDR3 is TGTGCCAGTAGTACCCTCGGCGCAACTGAAGCTTTCATA.

In its sample, this clonotype was seen a few times. V and J are TRBV6-1 and TRBJ2-1; 12 bases line up with TRBD2. The CDR3 covers 15 residues. J gave up 6 bases and V 6 bases, and 6 bases lay outside the gene matches. Germline V CDR1 and CDR2: MNHNS, SASEGT. For the CDR3, the DNA is TGTGCCAGCAGAAAGACTAGCGGGAGCTTCAATGAGCAGTTCTTC. The encoded protein is CASRKTSGSFNEQFF.

This clonotype was found many times. The rearrangement uses TRBV11-2 and TRBJ2-7; D unclear. Trimming stripped 4 bases from V and 4 bases from J, with 5 bases between. This CDR3 is 11 amino acids long. Per germline, CDR1 SGHAT and CDR2 FQNNGV. CDR3 DNA sequence: TGTGCCAGCAGCTCCTGGTACGAGCAGTACTTC. It specifies CASSSWYEQYF.

This clonotype came up many times. The chain uses TRBV20-1 and TRBJ2-7; 8 bases fit TRBD1. From germline, CDR1 is DFQATT and CDR2 SNEGSKA (reference sequence). The CDR3 has 13 residues. V lost 7 bases, J lost 4 bases, and 9 bases stayed unmatched. CDR3 sequence (DNA): TGCAGTGTGAAGGGACAGGTAGATTACGAGCAGTACTTC. Amino acids: CSVKGQVDYEQYF.

This clonotype was picked up many times. This clone may be a read error of a much larger clone one base away. The chain recombines TRBV9 with TRBJ1-4; D unresolved. The CDR3 has 14 amino acids. V lost 4 bases, J lost 9 bases, and 16 bases lay in between. CDR1 SGDLS and CDR2 YYNGEE come from the germline V gene. The CDR3 nucleotides read TGTGCCAGCAGCACCCCCGGCTCTGGAAAAAAACTGTTTTTT. Its translation is CASSTPGSGKKLFF.

A word on this clonotype: A much more abundant neighbour one base away suggests this may be a read error. The rearrangement uses TRBV12-3 or TRBV12-4 and TRBJ2-7; either TRBD1 or TRBD2 may supply D (6 bases each). The CDR3 totals 15 residues. Trimming removed 3 bases from V and 5 bases from J, with 17 bases in between. The CDR3 region is CASSFGGGRNHEQYF. The DNA for the CDR3 is TGTGCCAGCAGTTTTGGAGGGGGTAGAAACCACGAGCAGTACTTC.